This record looks at one T cell receptor (beta chain) sequence and its context. The antigen remains undetermined. This sample was included in a study of T cell responses to AZD1222 COVID-19 vaccine. Profiled with immunoSEQ multiplex PCR; TCRdb holds only in-frame clones, not every one. Here the sample spans around 78,000 clones, roughly 88% being singletons. CDR3 length equals 12 residues. V was shortened by 2 bases and J by 5 bases, with 5 bases between the two germline ends. From germline, CDR1 is LNHNV and CDR2 YYDKDF (reference sequence). Whole-study results and caveats: Nearly half of spike-specific TCRs reportedly target variant regions that are unmutated in the B.1.351 and B.1.1.7 variants.

This chain uses TRBV15 with TRBJ2-3; D gene unclear. The sequence was obtained from an adult who received the AZD1222 COVID-19 vaccine. The starting material was peripheral blood, obtained 28 days after the second AZD1222 dose. CDR3 coding DNA: TGTGCCACCAGCAGACCGAGAGATACGCAGTATTTT. It encodes CATSRPRDTQYF.